Shown below are 8 T cell receptor beta chains from a single sample sequenced in a study of memory B cells and T cells in multiple sclerosis. Clones were read by immunoSEQ multiplex PCR, and TCRdb kept only the in-frame ones, dropping some. The repertoire includes roughly 8,200 clones, roughly three fifths of them detected once, and 30% to 35% sits in the top ten. What was sequenced was memory (CD45RO+) CD8+ T cells from blood. The origin of the receptors is a human donor with multiple sclerosis.

In its sample, this clone was seen a few times. V is TRBV5-6 and J is TRBJ1-1; D gene ambiguous. Trimming cost V 0 bases and J 0 bases, with 9 bases left between them. The CDR3 has 15 residues. Germline lookup yields CDR1 SGHDT and CDR2 YYEEEE. The CDR3 protein is CASSLVFNMNTEAFF. CDR3 coding DNA: TGTGCCAGCAGCTTGGTGTTCAACATGAACACTGAAGCTTTCTTT.

V and J are TRBV5-1 and TRBJ1-1; 7 positions match TRBD1. The V segment lost 3 bases and the J segment 5 bases; nucleotides outside the gene matches: 10. The CDR3 totals 15 residues. Germline V lookup: CDR1 SGHRS, CDR2 YFSETQ. CDR3 sequence: CASSSGGRGWTEAFF. The CDR3 DNA reads TGCGCCAGCAGCTCTGGAGGCAGGGGGTGGACTGAAGCTTTCTTT.

This sequence joins TRBV4-1 and TRBJ1-1; D perhaps matches TRBD1 (5 bases). V was pared by 0 bases and J by 8 bases, with 13 bases between. There are 14 residues in the CDR3. Germline assignment: CDR1 MGHRA and CDR2 YSYEKL. In nucleotides, the CDR3 is TGCGCCAGCAGCCAAGATGACAGAATGTTCGAAGCTTTCTTT. It codes for CASSQDDRMFEAFF.

The chain uses TRBV6-1 and TRBJ2-5, with 7 bases fitting TRBD1. This CDR3 is 14 amino acids long. Germline trimming cut 0 bases from V and 2 bases from J; bases unmatched to any gene: 0. Germline CDR1 and CDR2: MNHNS and SASEGT. The CDR3 DNA reads TGTGCCAGCAGTGAAGCGGGACAGCAAGAGACCCAGTACTTC. Amino acid sequence: CASSEAGQQETQYF.

V is TRBV9 and J is TRBJ1-1, with 12 bases identical to TRBD1. V lost 0 bases, J lost 4 bases, and 4 bases stayed unmatched. The CDR3 runs to 16 residues. The germline CDR1 and CDR2 sequences are SGDLS and YYNGEE. The CDR3 DNA reads TGTGCCAGCAGCGTAGGGGACAGGGGGCTTGGCACTGAAGCTTTCTTT. It yields the protein CASSVGDRGLGTEAFF. Drawing the rest from reference TRBV9 and TRBJ1-1, the complete variable domain is DSGVTQTPKHLITATGQRVTLRCSPRSGDLSVYWYQQSLDQGLQFLIQYYNGEERAKGNILERFSAQQFPDLHSELNLSSLELGDSALYFCASSVGDRGLGTEAFFGQGTRLTVV.

The V call is TRBV6-1, the J call TRBJ2-7; the match to TRBD1 covers 7 bases. V gave up 5 bases and J gave up 7 bases; unmatched junction bases: 5. Per germline, CDR1 MNHNS and CDR2 SASEGT. The CDR3 is made up of 12 amino acids. The CDR3: CASSPTGWEQYF. In nucleotides, the CDR3 is TGTGCCAGCAGTCCGACAGGGTGGGAGCAGTACTTC.

This clone has only a few counts. The chain couples TRBV4-2 to TRBJ2-4; 10 bases map to TRBD1. Germline V gene sequence: CDR1 LGHNA, CDR2 YNFKEQ. There are 23 residues in the CDR3. V lost 4 bases and J lost 0; bases outside the gene matches: 24. The CDR3 nucleotides read TGTGCCAGCAGCCCAGCCCCCGGGACAGGGGAATCGGAAGACCCGCTAGCCAAAAACATTCAGTACTTC. This codes for CASSPAPGTGESEDPLAKNIQYF.

The genes are TRBV5-6 and TRBJ2-3; a possible D gene is TRBD1 (6 bases). The CDR3 is 15 residues long. Germline loops: CDR1 SGHDT, CDR2 YYEEEE. V gave up 6 bases and J gave up 0 bases, with 14 bases separating them. The CDR3 protein is CASTQGSLSTDTQYF. The CDR3 bases are TGTGCCAGCACCCAGGGGTCGCTAAGCACAGATACGCAGTATTTT.